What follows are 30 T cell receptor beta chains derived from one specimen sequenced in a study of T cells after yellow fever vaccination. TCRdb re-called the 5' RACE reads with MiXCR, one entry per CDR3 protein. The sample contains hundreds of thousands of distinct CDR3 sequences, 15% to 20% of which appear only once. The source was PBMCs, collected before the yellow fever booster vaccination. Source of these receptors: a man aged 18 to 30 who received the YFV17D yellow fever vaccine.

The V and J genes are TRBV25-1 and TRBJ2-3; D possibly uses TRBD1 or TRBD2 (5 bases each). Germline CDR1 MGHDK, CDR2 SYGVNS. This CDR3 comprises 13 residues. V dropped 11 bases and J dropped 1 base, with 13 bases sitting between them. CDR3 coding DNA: TGTGCCGACAGACTATACCGCACAGATACGCAGTATTTT. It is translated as CADRLYRTDTQYF.

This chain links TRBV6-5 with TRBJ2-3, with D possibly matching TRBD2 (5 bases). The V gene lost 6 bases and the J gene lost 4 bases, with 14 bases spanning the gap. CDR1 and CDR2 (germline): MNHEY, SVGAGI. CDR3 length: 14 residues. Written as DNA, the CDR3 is TGTGCCAGCAGCTGGCAGTCGAGGGCAGATACGCAGTATTTT. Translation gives CASSWQSRADTQYF.

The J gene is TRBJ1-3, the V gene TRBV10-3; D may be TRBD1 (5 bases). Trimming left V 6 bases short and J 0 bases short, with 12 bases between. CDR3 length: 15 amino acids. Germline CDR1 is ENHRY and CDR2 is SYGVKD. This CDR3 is CAIRGTESSGNTIYF. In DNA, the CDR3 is TGTGCCATCAGGGGGACGGAAAGCTCTGGAAACACCATATATTTT.

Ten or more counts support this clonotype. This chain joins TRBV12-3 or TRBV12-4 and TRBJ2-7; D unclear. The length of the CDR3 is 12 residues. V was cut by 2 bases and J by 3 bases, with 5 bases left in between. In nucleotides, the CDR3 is TGTGCCAGCAGTTTATCGATCTACGAGCAGTACTTC. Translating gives CASSLSIYEQYF.

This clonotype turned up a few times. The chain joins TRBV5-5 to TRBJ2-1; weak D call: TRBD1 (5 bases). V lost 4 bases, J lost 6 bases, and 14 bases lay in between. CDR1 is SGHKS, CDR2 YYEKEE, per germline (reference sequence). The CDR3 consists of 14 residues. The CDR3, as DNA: TGTGCCAGCAGCGCCCAAGGGGCTAGCAATGAGCAGTTCTTC. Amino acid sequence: CASSAQGASNEQFF.

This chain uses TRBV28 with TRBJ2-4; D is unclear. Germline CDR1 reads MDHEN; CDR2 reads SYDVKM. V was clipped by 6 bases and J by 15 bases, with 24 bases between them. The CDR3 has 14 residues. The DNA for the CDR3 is TGTGCCAGCAGCCCGAGGCCGAGACAAACGTCTTGGTACTTC. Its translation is CASSPRPRQTSWYF.

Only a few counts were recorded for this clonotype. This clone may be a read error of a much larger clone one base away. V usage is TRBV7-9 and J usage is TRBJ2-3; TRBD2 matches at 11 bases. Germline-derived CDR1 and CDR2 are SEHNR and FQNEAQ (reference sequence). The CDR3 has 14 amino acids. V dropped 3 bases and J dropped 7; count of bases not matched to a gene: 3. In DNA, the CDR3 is TGTGCCAGCAGCTTTAGCGGGGGGGCACATACGCAGTATTTT. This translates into CASSFSGGAHTQYF.

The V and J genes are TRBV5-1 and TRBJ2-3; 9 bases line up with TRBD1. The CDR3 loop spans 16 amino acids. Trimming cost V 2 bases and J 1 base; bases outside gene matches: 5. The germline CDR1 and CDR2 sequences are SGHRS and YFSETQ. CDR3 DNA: TGCGCCAGCAGCTTAGGACAGGGGAGCGGCACAGATACGCAGTATTTT. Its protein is CASSLGQGSGTDTQYF. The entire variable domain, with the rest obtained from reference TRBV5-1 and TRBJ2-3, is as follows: KAGVTQTPRYLIKTRGQQVTLSCSPISGHRSVSWYQQTPGQGLQFLFEYFSETQRNKGNFPGRFSGRQFSNSRSEMNVSTLELGDSALYLCASSLGQGSGTDTQYFGPGTRLTVL.

DNA for the CDR3: TGCGCCAGCAGCCAAATCGGGGCGGGGGAACAAGAGACCCAGTACTTC. Amino acids: CASSQIGAGEQETQYF. J is TRBJ2-5 and V is TRBV4-1; 7 nucleotides agree with TRBD2. The CDR3 contains 16 residues. The germline CDR1 and CDR2 sequences are MGHRA and YSYEKL. V was pared by 2 bases and J by 2 bases, with 8 bases of the junction left unmatched.

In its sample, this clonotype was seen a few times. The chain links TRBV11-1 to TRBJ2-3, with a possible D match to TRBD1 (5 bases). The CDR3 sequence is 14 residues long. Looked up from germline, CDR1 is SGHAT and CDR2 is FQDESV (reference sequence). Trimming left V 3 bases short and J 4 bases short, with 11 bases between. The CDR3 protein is CASSFPGKSDTQYF. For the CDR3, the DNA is TGTGCCAGCAGCTTTCCAGGGAAATCAGATACGCAGTATTTT.

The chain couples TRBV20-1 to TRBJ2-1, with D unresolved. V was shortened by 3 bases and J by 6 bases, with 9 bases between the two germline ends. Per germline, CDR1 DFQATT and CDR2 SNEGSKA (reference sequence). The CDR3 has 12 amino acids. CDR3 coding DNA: TGCAGTGCTAGGCAGCCCGGCAATGAGCAGTTCTTC. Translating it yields CSARQPGNEQFF.

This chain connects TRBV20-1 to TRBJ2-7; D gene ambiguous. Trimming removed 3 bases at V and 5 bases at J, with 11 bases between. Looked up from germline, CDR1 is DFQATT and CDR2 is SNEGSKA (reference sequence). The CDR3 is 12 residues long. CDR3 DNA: TGCAGTGCTAGTGGGATCCTCCACGAGCAGTACTTC. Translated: CSASGILHEQYF.

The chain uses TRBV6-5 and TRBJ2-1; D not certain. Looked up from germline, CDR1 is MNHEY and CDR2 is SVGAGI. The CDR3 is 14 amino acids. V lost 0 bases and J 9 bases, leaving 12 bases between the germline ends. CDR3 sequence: CASSYSKPTGEQFF. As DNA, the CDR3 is TGTGCCAGCAGTTACTCGAAACCGACGGGTGAGCAGTTCTTC.

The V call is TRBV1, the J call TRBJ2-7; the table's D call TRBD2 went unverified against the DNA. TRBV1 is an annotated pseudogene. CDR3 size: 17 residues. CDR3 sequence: CTSSQAALSGGAYEQYF. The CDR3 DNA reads TGCACCAGCAGCCAAGCAGCCCTTAGCGGGGGAGCCTACGAGCAGTACTTC.

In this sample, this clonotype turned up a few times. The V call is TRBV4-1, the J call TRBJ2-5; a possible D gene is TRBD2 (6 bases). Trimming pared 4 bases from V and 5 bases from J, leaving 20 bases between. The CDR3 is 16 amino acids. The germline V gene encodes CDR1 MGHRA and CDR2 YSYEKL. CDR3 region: CASSRGLLGGDETQYF. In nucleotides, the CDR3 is TGCGCCAGCAGCCGCGGACTATTGGGCGGGGACGAGACCCAGTACTTC.

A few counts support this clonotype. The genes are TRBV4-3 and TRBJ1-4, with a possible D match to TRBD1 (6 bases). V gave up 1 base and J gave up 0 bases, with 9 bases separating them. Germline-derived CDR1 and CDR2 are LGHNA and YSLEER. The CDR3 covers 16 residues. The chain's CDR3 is CASSQGTDATNEKLFF. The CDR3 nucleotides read TGCGCCAGCAGCCAAGGGACAGACGCAACTAATGAAAAACTGTTTTTT.

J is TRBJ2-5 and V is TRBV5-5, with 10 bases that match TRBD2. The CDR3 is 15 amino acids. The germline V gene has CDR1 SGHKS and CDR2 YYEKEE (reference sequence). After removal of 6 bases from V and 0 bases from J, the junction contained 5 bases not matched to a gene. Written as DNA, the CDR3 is TGTGCCAGCACCCTGGGACTAGCGTACCAAGAGACCCAGTACTTC. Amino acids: CASTLGLAYQETQYF.

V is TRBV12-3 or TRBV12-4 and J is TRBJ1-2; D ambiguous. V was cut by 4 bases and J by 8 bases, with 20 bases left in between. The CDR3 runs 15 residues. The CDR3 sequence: CASSWTLEDLKGYTF. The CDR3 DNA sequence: TGTGCCAGCAGTTGGACCTTGGAGGATCTAAAAGGCTACACCTTC.

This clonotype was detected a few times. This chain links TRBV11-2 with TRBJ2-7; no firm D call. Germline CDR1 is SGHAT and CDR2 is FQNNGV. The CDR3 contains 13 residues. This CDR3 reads CASSVEAFYEQYV. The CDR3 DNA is TGTGCCAGCAGCGTAGAGGCCTTCTACGAGCAGTACGTC.

CDR3 sequence: CATSRDAAGGRETQYF. The CDR3 DNA reads TGTGCCACCAGCAGAGATGCGGCCGGAGGGCGGGAGACCCAGTACTTC. The V call is TRBV15, the J call TRBJ2-5, with TRBD2 as a possible D gene (6 bases). From germline, CDR1 is LNHNV and CDR2 YYDKDF (reference sequence). V lost 0 bases, J lost 5 bases, and 16 bases lay in between. The CDR3 is 16 residues long.

The CDR3 region is CASSLVAGGPHEQFF. In DNA, the CDR3 is TGTGCCAGCAGCTTAGTCGCGGGGGGGCCGCATGAGCAGTTCTTC. The chain employs TRBV7-3 and TRBJ2-1; TRBD2 aligns across 9 bases. Germline V gene lookup returns CDR1 SGHTA and CDR2 FQGTGA. V shed 2 bases, J shed 8 bases, and the junction held 7 bases outside the gene matches. The CDR3 covers 15 residues.

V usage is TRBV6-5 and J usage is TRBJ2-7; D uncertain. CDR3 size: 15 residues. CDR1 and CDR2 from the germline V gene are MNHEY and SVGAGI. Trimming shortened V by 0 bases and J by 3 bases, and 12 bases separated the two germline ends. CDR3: CASSYSEEPYYEQYF. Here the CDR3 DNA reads TGTGCCAGCAGTTACTCGGAAGAACCCTACTACGAGCAGTACTTC.

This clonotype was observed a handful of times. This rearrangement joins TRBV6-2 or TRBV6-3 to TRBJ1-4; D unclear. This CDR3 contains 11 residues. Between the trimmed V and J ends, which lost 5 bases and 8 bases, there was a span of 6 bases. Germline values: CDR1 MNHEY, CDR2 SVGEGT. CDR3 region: CASSEYEKLFF. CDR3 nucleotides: TGTGCCAGCAGTGAATACGAAAAACTGTTTTTT.

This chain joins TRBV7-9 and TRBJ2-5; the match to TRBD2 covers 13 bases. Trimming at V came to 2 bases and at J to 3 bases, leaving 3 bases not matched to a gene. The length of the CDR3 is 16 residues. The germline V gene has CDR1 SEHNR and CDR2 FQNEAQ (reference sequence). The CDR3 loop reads CASSLIGLAGEETQYF. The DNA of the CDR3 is TGTGCCAGCAGCTTAATCGGACTAGCGGGGGAAGAGACCCAGTACTTC.

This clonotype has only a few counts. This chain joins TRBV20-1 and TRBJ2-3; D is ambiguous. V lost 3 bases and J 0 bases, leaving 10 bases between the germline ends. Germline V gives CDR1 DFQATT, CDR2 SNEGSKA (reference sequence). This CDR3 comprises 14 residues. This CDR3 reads CSARVRSSTDTQYF. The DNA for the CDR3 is TGCAGTGCTAGGGTACGATCTAGCACAGATACGCAGTATTTT.

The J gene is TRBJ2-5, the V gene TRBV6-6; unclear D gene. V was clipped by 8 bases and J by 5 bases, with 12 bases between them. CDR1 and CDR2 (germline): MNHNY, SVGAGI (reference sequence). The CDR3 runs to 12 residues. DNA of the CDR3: TGTGCCAGCGGGCCAGTATTTGAGACCCAGTACTTC. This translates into CASGPVFETQYF.

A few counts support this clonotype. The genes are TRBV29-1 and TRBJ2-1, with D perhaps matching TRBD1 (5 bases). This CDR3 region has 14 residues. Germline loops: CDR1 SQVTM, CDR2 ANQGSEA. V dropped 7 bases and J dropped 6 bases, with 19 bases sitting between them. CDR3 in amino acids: CSAAPTEGFNEQFF. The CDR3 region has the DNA TGCAGCGCAGCACCGACAGAAGGGTTCAATGAGCAGTTCTTC.

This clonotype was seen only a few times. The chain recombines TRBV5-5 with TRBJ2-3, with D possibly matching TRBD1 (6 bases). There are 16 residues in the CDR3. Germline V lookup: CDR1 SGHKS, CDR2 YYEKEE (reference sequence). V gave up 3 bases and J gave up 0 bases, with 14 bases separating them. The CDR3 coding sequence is TGTGCCAGCAGCTACAGGCCAGGGGTCAGCACAGATACGCAGTATTTT. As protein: CASSYRPGVSTDTQYF.

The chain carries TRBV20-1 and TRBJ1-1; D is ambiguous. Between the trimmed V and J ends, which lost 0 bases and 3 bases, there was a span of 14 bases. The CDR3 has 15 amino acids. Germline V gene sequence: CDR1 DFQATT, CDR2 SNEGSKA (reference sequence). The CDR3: CSAREVIGPDTEAFF. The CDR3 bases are TGCAGTGCTAGAGAAGTAATCGGGCCGGACACTGAAGCTTTCTTT.

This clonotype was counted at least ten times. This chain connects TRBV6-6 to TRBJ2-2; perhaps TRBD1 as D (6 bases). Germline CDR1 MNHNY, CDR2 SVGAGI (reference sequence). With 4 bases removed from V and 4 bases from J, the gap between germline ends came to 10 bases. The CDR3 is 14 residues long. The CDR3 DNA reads TGTGCCAGCAGTTGGGGACAAGGCACCGGGGAGCTGTTTTTT. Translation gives CASSWGQGTGELFF.